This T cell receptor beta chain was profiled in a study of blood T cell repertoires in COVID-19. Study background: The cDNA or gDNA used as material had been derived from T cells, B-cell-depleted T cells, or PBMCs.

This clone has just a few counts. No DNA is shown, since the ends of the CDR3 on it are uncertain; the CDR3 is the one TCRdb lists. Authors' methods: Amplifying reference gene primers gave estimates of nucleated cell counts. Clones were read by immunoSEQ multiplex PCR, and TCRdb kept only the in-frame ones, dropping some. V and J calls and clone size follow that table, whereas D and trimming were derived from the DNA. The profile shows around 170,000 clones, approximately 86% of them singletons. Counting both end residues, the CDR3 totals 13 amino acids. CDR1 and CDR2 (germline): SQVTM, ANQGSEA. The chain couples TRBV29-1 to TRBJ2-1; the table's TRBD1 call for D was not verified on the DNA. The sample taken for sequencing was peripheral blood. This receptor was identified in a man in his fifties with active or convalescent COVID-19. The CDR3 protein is CSVGSGSGPREFF.